This TCR beta chain was recorded in a study of metastatic and nonmetastatic thyroid tumors. Study summary: A comparison of repertoires was made across blood and tumor or nodule tissue from malignant and benign thyroid patients. Study-level findings and limits: Within blood and tumor, benign nodules reportedly had significantly lower TCR beta diversity than malignant thyroid tumors did.

Per the original methods: The study built a papillary thyroid cancer distant-metastasis classifier from CDR3 differences across clinicopathological groups. TCRdb re-called the PCR reads via MiXCR. It is TCRdb's table, rather than the study itself, that gives the V and J calls and clone size. The sample comprises about 38,000 clones, more than 45% of which are singletons, and approximately 25% rests with the top ten. Among the patients, none had received any treatment before thyroid surgery. On this clone itself: No antigen is known for it.

Germline lookup yields CDR1 SNHLY and CDR2 FYNNEI. The V and J ends lost 8 bases and 0 bases respectively, with 9 bases between them. This CDR3 comprises 13 residues. The sample comprised tumor tissue. The TCR sequence derives from a male donor with papillary thyroid cancer or a benign thyroid nodule (not recorded which). Some clones in this sample may be carry-over from other donors' samples. This chain joins TRBV2 and TRBJ2-3; D is possibly TRBD2 (5 bases). DNA of the CDR3: TGTGCCAGCGGGAGAGATAGCACAGATACGCAGTATTTT. Protein: CASGRDSTDTQYF.